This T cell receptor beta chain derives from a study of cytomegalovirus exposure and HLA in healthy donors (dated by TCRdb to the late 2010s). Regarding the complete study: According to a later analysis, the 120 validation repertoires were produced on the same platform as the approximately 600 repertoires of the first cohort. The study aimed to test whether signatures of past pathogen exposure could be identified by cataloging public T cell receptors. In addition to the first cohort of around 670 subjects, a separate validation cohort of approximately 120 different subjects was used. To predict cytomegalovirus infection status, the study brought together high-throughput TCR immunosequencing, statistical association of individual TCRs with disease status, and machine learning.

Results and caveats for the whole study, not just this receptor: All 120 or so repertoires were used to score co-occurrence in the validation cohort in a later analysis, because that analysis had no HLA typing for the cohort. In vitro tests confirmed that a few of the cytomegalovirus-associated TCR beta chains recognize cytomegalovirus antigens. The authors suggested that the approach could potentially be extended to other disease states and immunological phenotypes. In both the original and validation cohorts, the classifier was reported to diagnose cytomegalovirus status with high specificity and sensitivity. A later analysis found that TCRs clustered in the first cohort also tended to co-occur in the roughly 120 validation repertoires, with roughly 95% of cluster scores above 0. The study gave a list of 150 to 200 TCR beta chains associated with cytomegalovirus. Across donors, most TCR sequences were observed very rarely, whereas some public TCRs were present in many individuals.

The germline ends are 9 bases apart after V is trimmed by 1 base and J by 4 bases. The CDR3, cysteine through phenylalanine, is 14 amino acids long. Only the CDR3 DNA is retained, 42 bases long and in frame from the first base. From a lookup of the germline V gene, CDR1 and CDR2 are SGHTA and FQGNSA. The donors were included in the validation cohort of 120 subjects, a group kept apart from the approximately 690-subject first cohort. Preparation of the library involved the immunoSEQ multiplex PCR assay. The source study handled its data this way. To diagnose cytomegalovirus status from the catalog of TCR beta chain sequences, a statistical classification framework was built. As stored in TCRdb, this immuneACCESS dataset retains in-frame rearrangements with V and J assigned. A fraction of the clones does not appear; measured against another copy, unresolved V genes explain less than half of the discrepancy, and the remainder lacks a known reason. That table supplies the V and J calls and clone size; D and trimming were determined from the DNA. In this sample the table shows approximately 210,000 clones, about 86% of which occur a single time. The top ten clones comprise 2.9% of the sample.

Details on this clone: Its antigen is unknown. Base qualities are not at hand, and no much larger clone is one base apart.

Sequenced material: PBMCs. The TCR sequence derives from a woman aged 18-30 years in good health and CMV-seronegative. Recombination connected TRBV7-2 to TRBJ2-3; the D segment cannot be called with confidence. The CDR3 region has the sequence CASSLVLRADTQYF. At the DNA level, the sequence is TGTGCCAGCAGCTTAGTCCTAAGAGCAGATACGCAGTATTTT.